Listed here are 9 T cell receptor beta chains from one sample, sequenced in a study of low-dose radiotherapy and immunotherapy resistance in tumors. Time point reported: after trial treatment. Sample treatment: LDRT plus nivolumab, ipilimumab, low-dose cyclophosphamide and aspirin (RACIN trial). TRAV- and TRBV-specific primers primed first-strand cDNA, covering alpha and beta chains. It was with a constant-region primer and a V-primer adapter that TCRs were amplified over roughly 19 PCR cycles. TCRdb used MiXCR to reprocess the reads, holding one entry per CDR3 protein. The data contain more than 90,000 distinct CDR3 sequences, about 20% of them singletons. The starting material was PBMCs, obtained after low-dose radiotherapy plus immunotherapy. The source of these receptors is a male donor with prostate cancer.

Regarding this clonotype: A far larger clone is only one base removed, so a read error is likely. This rearrangement joins TRBV11-3 to TRBJ2-2; D gene unclear. V lost 5 bases and J lost 1, with 14 bases in between. The V gene's germline CDR1 is SGHNT and CDR2 YENEEA. The CDR3 extends over 16 amino acids. In DNA form, the CDR3 reads TGTGCCAGCAGCCTTTTTGCTGGGTTGAACACCGGGGAGCTGTTTTTT. Residues: CASSLFAGLNTGELFF.

Ten or more counts support this clonotype. This sequence joins TRBV3-1 and TRBJ2-7, with 8 positions matching TRBD1. Germline V gene lookup returns CDR1 LGHDT and CDR2 YNNKEL (reference sequence). After removal of 0 bases from V and 6 bases from J, the junction contained 7 bases not matched to a gene. This CDR3 is built from 15 residues. CDR3 in amino acids: CASSQERTGYPEQYF. The CDR3 DNA is TGTGCCAGCAGCCAAGAAAGGACAGGGTATCCCGAGCAGTACTTC.

This clonotype was found many times. The chain is built from TRBV20-1 and TRBJ2-7, with 7 bases fitting TRBD2. Trimming removed 0 bases from V and 3 bases from J; junction bases left unmatched: 5. CDR3 length: 14 residues. The germline V gene encodes CDR1 DFQATT and CDR2 SNEGSKA (reference sequence). The DNA of the CDR3 is TGCAGTGCTAGAGATATGGGGGGGGTCTACGAGCAGTACTTC. Translation gives CSARDMGGVYEQYF.

Many counts were recorded for this clonotype. V usage is TRBV5-6 and J usage is TRBJ2-1, with a tentative D call TRBD2 (7 bases). CDR3 length equals 16 residues. Germline assignment: CDR1 SGHDT and CDR2 YYEEEE. Trimming took off 5 bases at V and 4 bases at J, with 19 bases between the two ends. The CDR3 loop reads CASSTASGTKYNEQFF. DNA of the CDR3: TGTGCCAGCAGTACCGCCAGCGGGACAAAATACAATGAGCAGTTCTTC.

This clonotype has at least ten counts. This chain links TRBV5-6 with TRBJ2-7; 8 positions match TRBD2. J was trimmed by 3 bases and V by 1 base; bases with no gene match: 12. The CDR3 totals 17 residues. The germline V gene encodes CDR1 SGHDT and CDR2 YYEEEE. CDR3 coding DNA: TGTGCCAGCAGCTTGTTTTCAGCGGGGGTCTTCTTCTACGAGCAGTACTTC. Translated, it gives CASSLFSAGVFFYEQYF.

This chain joins TRBV6-2 or TRBV6-3 and TRBJ1-5, with D uncertain. Looked up from germline, CDR1 is MNHEY and CDR2 is SVGEGT. The CDR3 totals 15 residues. With 0 bases removed from V and 2 bases from J, the gap between germline ends came to 8 bases. CDR3 region: CASSYSVEGNQPQHF. CDR3 nucleotide sequence: TGTGCCAGCAGTTACTCGGTGGAGGGCAATCAGCCCCAGCATTTT.

This clonotype was detected many times. The V call is TRBV6-2 or TRBV6-3, the J call TRBJ2-2; D is ambiguous. CDR1 MNHEY and CDR2 SVGEGT come from the germline V gene. This CDR3 is 17 amino acids long. Trimming cost V 5 bases and J 5 bases, with 21 bases left between them. The CDR3 coding sequence is TGTGCCAGCAGTGATGATGTTCGGGCATCGCGGACCGGGGAGCTGTTTTTT. This codes for CASSDDVRASRTGELFF.

This clonotype was detected many times. The gene calls are TRBV20-1 and TRBJ2-7, with 8 bases fitting TRBD1. Per the germline V gene, CDR1 is DFQATT and CDR2 is SNEGSKA (reference sequence). The V segment lost 6 bases and the J segment 7 bases; nucleotides outside the gene matches: 20. There are 16 residues in the CDR3. This CDR3 reads CSAPPRRRTGNGEQYF. The CDR3 bases are TGCAGTGCCCCCCCGAGGAGGAGGACAGGGAATGGTGAGCAGTACTTC.

On this clonotype: This probably arose from a read error, given a far larger clone one base away. J is TRBJ2-1 and V is TRBV29-1; D is perhaps TRBD2 (6 bases). Trimming pared 0 bases from V and 13 bases from J, leaving 13 bases between. The CDR3 runs to 12 residues. Germline values: CDR1 SQVTM, CDR2 ANQGSEA. CDR3 region: CSVEEIGGTQFF. CDR3 nucleotide sequence: TGCAGCGTTGAAGAGATAGGAGGGACCCAGTTCTTC.